This T cell receptor (beta chain) was identified in a study of CD8 T cells in Susac syndrome. Per the germline V gene, CDR1 is GTSNPN and CDR2 is SVGIG (reference sequence). V was clipped by 0 bases and J by 9 bases, with 12 bases between them. This CDR3 is 13 amino acids long. Sequencing targeted TCR beta in blood CD8+ and CD4+ T cells. Relapsing-remitting disease, either stable or active, was present in the treatment-naive patients who were the multiple sclerosis controls. TEMRA cells were enriched by FACS, while CD8+ and CD4+ T cells were obtained through a negative isolation that was performed magnetically. Random hexamers primed reverse transcription of about 0.45 to 1 ug RNA. A multiplex approach, immunoSEQ multiplex PCR, amplified TCR beta CDR3 across 54 Vbeta and 13 Jbeta. MiXCR was run by TCRdb on the immunoSEQ multiplex PCR reads, yielding one entry per CDR3 protein. Of about 130,000 distinct CDR3 sequences listed, about 93% are singletons.

The chain employs TRBV30 and TRBJ2-1; D not certain. The sample consisted of CD8+ T cells from PBMCs. The sequence was collected from a human donor with multiple sclerosis. The CDR3 bases are TGTGCCTGGAGTGTAAATGGGTGGGGTGAGCAGTTCTTC. It is translated as CAWSVNGWGEQFF. The full variable domain, its missing parts supplied by reference TRBV30 and TRBJ2-1, is SQTIHQWPATLVQPVGSPLSLECTVEGTSNPNLYWYRQAAGRGLQLLFYSVGIGQISSEVPQNLSASRPQDRQFILSSKKLLLSDSGFYLCAWSVNGWGEQFFGPGTRLTVL.